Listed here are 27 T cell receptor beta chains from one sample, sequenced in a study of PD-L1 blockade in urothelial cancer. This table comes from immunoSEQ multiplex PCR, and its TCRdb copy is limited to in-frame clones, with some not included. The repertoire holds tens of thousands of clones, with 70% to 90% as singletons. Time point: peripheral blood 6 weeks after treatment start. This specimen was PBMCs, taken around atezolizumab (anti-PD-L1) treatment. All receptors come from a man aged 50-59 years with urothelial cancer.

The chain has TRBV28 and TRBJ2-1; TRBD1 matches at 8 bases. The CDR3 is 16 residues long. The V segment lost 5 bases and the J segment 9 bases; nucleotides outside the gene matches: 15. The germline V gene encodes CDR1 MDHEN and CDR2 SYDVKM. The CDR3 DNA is TGTGCCAGCAGTCTTGTCCCGGGACAGGTACGGGGTGAGCAGTTCTTC. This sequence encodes CASSLVPGQVRGEQFF.

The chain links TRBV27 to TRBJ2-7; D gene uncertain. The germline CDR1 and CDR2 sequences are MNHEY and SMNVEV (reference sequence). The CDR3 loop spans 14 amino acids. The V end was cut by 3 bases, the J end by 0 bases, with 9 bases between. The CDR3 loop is CASSLGRSSYEQYF. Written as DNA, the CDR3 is TGTGCCAGCAGTTTGGGTAGGAGCTCCTACGAGCAGTACTTC.

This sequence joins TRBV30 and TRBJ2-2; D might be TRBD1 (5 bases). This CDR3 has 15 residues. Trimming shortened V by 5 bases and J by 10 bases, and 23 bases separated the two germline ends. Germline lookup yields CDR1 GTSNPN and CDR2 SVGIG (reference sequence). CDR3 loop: CAWSKLQVQAQELFF. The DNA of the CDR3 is TGTGCCTGGTCGAAGCTTCAAGTACAGGCCCAGGAGCTGTTTTTT.

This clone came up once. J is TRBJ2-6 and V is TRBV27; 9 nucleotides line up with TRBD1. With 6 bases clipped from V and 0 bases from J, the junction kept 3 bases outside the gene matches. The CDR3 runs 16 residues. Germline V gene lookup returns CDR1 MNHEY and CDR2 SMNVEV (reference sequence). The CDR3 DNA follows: TGTGCCAGCAGGGCGACAGGGGGCTCTGGGGCCAACGTCCTGACTTTC. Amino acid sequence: CASRATGGSGANVLTF.

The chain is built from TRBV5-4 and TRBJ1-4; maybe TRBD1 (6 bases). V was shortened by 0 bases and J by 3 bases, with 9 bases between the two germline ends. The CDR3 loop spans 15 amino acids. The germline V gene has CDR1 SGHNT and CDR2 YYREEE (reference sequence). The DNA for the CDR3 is TGTGCCAGCAGCTTGGGGCCAGGGGCTAATGAAAAACTGTTTTTT. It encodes CASSLGPGANEKLFF.

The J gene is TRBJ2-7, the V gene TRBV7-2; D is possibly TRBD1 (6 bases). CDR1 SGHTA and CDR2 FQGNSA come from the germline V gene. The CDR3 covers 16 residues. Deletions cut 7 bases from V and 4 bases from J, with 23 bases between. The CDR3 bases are TGTGCCAGCAAAGGACCAGGGGCAGGGATTGGGTACGAGCAGTACTTC. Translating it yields CASKGPGAGIGYEQYF. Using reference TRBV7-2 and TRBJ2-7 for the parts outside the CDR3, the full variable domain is GAGVSQSPSNKVTEKGKDVELRCDPISGHTALYWYRQSLGQGLEFLIYFQGNSAPDKSGLPSDRFSAERTGGSVSTLTIQRTQQEDSAVYLCASKGPGAGIGYEQYFGPGTRLTVT.

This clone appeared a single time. CDR3 coding DNA: TGTGCCAGCAGTTCGAACAGGTACGAGCAGTACTTC. Its protein product is CASSSNRYEQYF. The chain couples TRBV7-2 to TRBJ2-7; weak D call: TRBD1 (5 bases). The V and J ends lost 6 bases and 4 bases respectively, with 10 bases between them. Germline CDR1 and CDR2: SGHTA and FQGNSA. The CDR3 contains 12 residues.

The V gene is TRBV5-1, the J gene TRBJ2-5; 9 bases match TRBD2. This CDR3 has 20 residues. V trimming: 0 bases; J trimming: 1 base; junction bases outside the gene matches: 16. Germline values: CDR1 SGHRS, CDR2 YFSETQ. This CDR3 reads CASSLATGTRASGTQETQYF. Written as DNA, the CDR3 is TGCGCCAGCAGCTTGGCTACGGGAACCCGGGCTAGCGGGACCCAAGAGACCCAGTACTTC.

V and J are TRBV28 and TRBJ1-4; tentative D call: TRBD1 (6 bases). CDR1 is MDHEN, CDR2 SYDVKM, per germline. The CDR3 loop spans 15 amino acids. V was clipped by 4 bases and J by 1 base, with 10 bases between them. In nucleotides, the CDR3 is TGTGCCAGCAGTTCTCCGGGACAAACTAATGAAAAACTGTTTTTT. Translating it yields CASSSPGQTNEKLFF.

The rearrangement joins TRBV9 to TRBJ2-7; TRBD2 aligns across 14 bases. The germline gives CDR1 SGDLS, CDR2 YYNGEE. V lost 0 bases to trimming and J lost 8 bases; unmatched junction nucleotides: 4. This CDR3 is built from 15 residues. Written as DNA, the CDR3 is TGTGCCAGCAGCGTAGCGACTAGCGGGGGGGCTCAGCAGTACTTC. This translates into CASSVATSGGAQQYF.

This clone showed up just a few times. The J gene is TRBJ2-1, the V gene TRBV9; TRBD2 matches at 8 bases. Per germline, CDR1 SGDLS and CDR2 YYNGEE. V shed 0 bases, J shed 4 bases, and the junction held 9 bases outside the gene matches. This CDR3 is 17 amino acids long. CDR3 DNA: TGTGCCAGCAGCGTAGCGGGGGGGTCTCCACGGTACAATGAGCAGTTCTTC. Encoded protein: CASSVAGGSPRYNEQFF.

The CDR3 here is CASSPETGVYGYTF. The CDR3 DNA reads TGTGCCAGCAGCCCGGAGACAGGGGTCTATGGCTACACCTTC. The V and J genes are TRBV11-2 and TRBJ1-2, with 8 bases lining up with TRBD1. Germline assignment: CDR1 SGHAT and CDR2 FQNNGV. The CDR3 loop spans 14 amino acids. The ends lost 5 bases at V and 4 bases at J; junction bases unmatched: 6. The variable domain in full, completed from reference TRBV11-2 and TRBJ1-2, reads EAGVAQSPRYKIIEKRQSVAFWCNPISGHATLYWYQQILGQGPKLLIQFQNNGVVDDSQLPKDRFSAERLKGVDSTLKIQPAKLEDSAVYLCASSPETGVYGYTFGSGTRLTVV.

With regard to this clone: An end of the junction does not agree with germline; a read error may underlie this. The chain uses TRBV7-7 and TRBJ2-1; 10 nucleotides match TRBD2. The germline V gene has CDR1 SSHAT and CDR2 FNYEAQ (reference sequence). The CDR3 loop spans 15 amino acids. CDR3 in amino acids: CASSLGLAEYNEQFF. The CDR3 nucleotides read TGTGCTAGCAGTCTCGGACTAGCGGAGTACAATGAGCAGTTCTTC.

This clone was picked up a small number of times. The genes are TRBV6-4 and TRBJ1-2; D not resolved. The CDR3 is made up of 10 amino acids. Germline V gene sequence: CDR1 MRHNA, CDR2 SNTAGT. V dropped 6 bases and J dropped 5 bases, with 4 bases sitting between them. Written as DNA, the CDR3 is TGTGCCAGCAGCCCTTATGGCTACACCTTC. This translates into CASSPYGYTF.

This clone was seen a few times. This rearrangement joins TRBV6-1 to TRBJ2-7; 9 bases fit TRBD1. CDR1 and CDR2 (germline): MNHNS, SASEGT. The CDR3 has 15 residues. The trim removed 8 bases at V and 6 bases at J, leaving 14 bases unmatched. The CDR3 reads CASRPIQGQGVEQYF. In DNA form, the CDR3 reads TGTGCCAGCCGTCCCATCCAGGGACAGGGCGTCGAGCAGTACTTC.

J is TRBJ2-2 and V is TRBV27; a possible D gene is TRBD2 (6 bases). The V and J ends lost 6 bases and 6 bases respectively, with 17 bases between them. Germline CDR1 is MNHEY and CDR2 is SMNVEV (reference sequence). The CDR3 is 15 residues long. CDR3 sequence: CASRLRRAGPGELFF. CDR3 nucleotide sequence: TGTGCCAGCAGGTTAAGGAGGGCGGGACCCGGGGAGCTGTTTTTT.

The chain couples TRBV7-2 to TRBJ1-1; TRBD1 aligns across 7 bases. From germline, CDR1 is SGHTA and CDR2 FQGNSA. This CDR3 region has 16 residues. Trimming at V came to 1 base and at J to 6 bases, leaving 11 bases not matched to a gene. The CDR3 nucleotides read TGTGCCAGCAGCTTAGGTCGGAGACAGGGCTTACCTGAAGCTTTCTTT. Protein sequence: CASSLGRRQGLPEAFF.

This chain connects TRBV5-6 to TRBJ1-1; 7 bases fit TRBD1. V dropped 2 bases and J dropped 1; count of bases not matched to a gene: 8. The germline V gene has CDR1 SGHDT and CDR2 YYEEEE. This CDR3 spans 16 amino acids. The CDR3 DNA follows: TGTGCCAGCAGCTTTCGTACGACAGGGAGGAACACTGAAGCTTTCTTT. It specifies CASSFRTTGRNTEAFF.

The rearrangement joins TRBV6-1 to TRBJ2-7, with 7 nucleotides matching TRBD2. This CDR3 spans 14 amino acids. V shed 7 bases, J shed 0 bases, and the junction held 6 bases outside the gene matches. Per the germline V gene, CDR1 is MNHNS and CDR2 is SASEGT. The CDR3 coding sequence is TGTGCCAGCATACAGCGGGGCCTCTCCTACGAGCAGTACTTC. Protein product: CASIQRGLSYEQYF.

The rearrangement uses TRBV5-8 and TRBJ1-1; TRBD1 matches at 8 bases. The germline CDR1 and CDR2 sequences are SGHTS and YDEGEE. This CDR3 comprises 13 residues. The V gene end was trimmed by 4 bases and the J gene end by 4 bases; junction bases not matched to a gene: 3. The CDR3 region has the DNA TGTGCCAGCAGCCAACAGGGGGGCACTGAAGCTTTCTTT. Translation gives CASSQQGGTEAFF.

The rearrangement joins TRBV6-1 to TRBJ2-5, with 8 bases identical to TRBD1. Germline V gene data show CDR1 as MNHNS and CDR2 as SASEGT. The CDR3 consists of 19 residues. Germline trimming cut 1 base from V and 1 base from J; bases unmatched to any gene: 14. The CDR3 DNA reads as TGTGCCAGCAGTGAAGGTTGGGTCGGGACAGGAAGAGTCCAAGAGACCCAGTACTTC. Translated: CASSEGWVGTGRVQETQYF.

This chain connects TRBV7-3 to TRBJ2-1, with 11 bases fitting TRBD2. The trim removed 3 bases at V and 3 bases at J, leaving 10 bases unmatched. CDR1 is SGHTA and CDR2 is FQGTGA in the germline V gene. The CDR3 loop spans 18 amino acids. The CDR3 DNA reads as TGTGCCAGCAGCTTTAGTCTAGCGGGGGGTGGAAACTACAATGAGCAGTTCTTC. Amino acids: CASSFSLAGGGNYNEQFF.

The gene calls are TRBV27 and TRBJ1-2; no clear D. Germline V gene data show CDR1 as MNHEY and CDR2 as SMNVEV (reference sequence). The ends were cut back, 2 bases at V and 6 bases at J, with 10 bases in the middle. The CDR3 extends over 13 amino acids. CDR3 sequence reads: CASSLGREDGYTF. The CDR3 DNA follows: TGTGCCAGCAGTTTAGGTCGAGAGGATGGCTACACCTTC.

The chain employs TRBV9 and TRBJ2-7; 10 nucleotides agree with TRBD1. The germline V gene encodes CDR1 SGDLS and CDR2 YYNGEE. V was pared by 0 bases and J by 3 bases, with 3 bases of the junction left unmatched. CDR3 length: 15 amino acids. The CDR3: CASSVDDRGRYEQYF. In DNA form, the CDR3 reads TGTGCCAGCAGCGTAGATGACAGGGGGCGCTACGAGCAGTACTTC. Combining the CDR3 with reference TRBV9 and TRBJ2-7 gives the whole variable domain DSGVTQTPKHLITATGQRVTLRCSPRSGDLSVYWYQQSLDQGLQFLIQYYNGEERAKGNILERFSAQQFPDLHSELNLSSLELGDSALYFCASSVDDRGRYEQYFGPGTRLTVT.

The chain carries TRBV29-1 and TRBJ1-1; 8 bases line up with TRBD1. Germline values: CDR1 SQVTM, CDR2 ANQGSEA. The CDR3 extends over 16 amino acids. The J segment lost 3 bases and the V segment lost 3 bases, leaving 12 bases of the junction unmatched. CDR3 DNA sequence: TGCAGCGTTGATGGGGGGGCAGGGGGCCGGGACACTGAAGCTTTCTTT. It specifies CSVDGGAGGRDTEAFF.

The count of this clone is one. In nucleotides, the CDR3 is TGTGCCAGCAGCTTATTCCCCCGGACAGTAATCGGACCCCTCCACTTT. This sequence encodes CASSLFPRTVIGPLHF. This chain connects TRBV7-2 to TRBJ1-6; D is possibly TRBD1 (6 bases). Germline V gene sequence: CDR1 SGHTA, CDR2 FQGNSA. This CDR3 region has 16 residues. Trimming pared 2 bases from V and 12 bases from J, leaving 20 bases between.

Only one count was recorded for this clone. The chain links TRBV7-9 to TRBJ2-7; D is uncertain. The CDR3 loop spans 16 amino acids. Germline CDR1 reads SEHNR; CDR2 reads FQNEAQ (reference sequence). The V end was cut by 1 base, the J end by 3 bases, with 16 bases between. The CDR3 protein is CASSLGVRDTNYEQYF. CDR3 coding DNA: TGTGCCAGCAGCTTAGGGGTCCGAGACACCAACTACGAGCAGTACTTC.